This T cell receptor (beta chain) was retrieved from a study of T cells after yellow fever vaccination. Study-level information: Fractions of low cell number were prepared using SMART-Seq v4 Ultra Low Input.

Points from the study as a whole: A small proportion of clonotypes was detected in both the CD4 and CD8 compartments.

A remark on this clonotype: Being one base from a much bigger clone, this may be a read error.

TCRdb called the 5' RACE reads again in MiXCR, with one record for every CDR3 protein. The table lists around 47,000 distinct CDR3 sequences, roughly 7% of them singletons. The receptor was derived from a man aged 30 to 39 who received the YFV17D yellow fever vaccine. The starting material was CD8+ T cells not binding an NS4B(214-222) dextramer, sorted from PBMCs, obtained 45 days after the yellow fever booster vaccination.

The CDR3 DNA reads TGTGCCAGCAGCCAGGGGACTATCGGGAGTCTGACAGAGACCCAGTACTTC. Its protein is CASSQGTIGSLTETQYF. V gene TRBV14 combines with J gene TRBJ2-5; TRBD2 matches at 7 bases. Looked up from germline, CDR1 is SGHDN and CDR2 is FVKESK. The CDR3 covers 17 residues. The trim removed 3 bases at V and 4 bases at J, leaving 14 bases unmatched. Complete variable domain (other parts from reference TRBV14 and TRBJ2-5): EAGVTQFPSHSVIEKGQTVTLRCDPISGHDNLYWYRRVMGKEIKFLLHFVKESKQDESGMPNNRFLAERTGGTYSTLKVQPAELEDSGVYFCASSQGTIGSLTETQYFGPGTRLLVL.